This T cell receptor (beta chain) is from a study of a mutant IDH1 vaccine in newly diagnosed glioma. Looking at the study overall: Treated patients, averaging approximately 40 years, were about 62% male and approximately 38% female. Previous treatment comprised radiotherapy, temozolomide, or both, mostly both. General study findings and limits: Pseudoprogression looked unconnected to shifts in top peripheral T cell clonotypes.

On this clone itself: As yet, its antigen is unknown.

Here immunoSEQ multiplex PCR was the method, and the copy in TCRdb shows in-frame clones only, minus some. Among about 30,000 clones listed, roughly four fifths were seen once. Time point here: week 5, during vaccination. Topical imiquimod was applied with each vaccine dose, which held 300 ug of mutant IDH1 20-mer peptide. Trimming removed 0 bases from V and 2 bases from J, with 5 bases in between. Germline assignment: CDR1 SGHRS and CDR2 YFSETQ. The CDR3 contains 14 residues. This rearrangement joins TRBV5-1 to TRBJ1-4; TRBD1 is a possible D gene (5 bases). This clonotype originated in a man between 25 and 39 years old with glioma. Material: PBMCs, obtained from a glioma patient whose treatment included an IDH1 peptide vaccine. CDR3 bases: TGCGCCAGCAGCTTGGGACAGACTAATGAAAAACTGTTTTTT. Its translation: CASSLGQTNEKLFF.